This T cell receptor beta chain was captured by sequencing in a study of early T cells in non-severe SARS-CoV-2 infection (dated by TCRdb to about 2021). Study-wide context: Bulk RNA from unsorted whole blood was used for TCR sequencing, so alpha and beta chains could not be paired. Summary of the overall study and its limitations: Matching against VDJdb was skewed toward anti-spike CD8 responses, likely underestimated virus-specific expansions, and missed private and CD4 specificities.

Many counts were recorded for this clonotype. Its antigen is still unknown. No clone much larger than this one lies a single base away; base qualities are absent. Libraries came from 5' RACE. TCRdb names NextSeq 500 as the instrument used. The TCR library protocol attached unique molecular identifiers to individual cDNA molecules to correct for sequencing error and PCR bias. Both TCR alpha and beta chains were sequenced, and tight co-correlation was observed between alpha and beta sequence abundances in each sample. In the source study's methods: V gene, J gene and CDR3 annotation of TCR sequences was performed with Decombinator V4. TCRs were defined as expanded if a significant change between any two time points was detected under a Poisson model with p below 0.0001. TCR abundances were normalised to the total number of TCRs sequenced per sample and were expressed as counts per million. VDJdb, accessed 1 November 2021, was searched for CMV, EBV and SARS-CoV-2 annotated TCRs, excluding TCRs annotated for multiple antigens. TCRdb trimmed public reads at Q25 via fastp, called clones via MiXCR and kept in-frame beta chains. Each CDR3 protein gets just one entry, which takes the most common genes and DNA from the rows behind it. TCRdb's processing, not the authors' own work, is the source of the V and J calls. Counted in this sample were tens of thousands of distinct CDR3 sequences; approximately 4.6% of them appeared once. The top ten hold about 4% of the sample.

This was a case-control study nested in a cohort of healthcare workers in London, UK, who had nasopharyngeal swab PCR tests and blood samples taken every week. Healthcare workers were recruited between 23 and 31 March 2020, during the week of the UK lockdown, and were followed weekly for up to roughly 15 weeks. The sample comprised whole blood. The receptor's source is an adult who was a healthcare worker with PCR-confirmed SARS-CoV-2 infection or an uninfected control (not recorded which).

The CDR3 amino acid sequence is: CASSPPGTYDSYEQYF. The DNA sequence is as follows: TGTGCCAGCTCACCACCCGGGACGTATGACTCCTACGAGCAGTACTTC. The chain links TRBV18 with TRBJ2-7; the D gene is perhaps TRBD1 or TRBD2, as each covers 5 bases. V and J lose 0 bases and 0 bases, and a span of 12 bases separates them. From its cysteine to its phenylalanine, the CDR3 spans 16 amino acids. The only DNA kept is the CDR3, 48 bases in frame from the first base. As encoded in the germline V gene, CDR1 is KGHSH while CDR2 is LQKENI.